This T cell receptor (beta chain) was captured in a study of blood T cell repertoires in COVID-19 (dated by TCRdb to 2020 to 2021). About the full investigation: Samples covering the acute and convalescent phases of COVID-19 were provided by collaborators in the United States, Italy and Spain. HLA class I and class II types, where available, came from metadata supplied by the sample provider rather than from assay-based typing. The samples were drawn from two sources: the first 160 participants of the ongoing ImmuneRACE study, and 950 to 1,500 subjects contributed by 6 global collaborators. The prospective study material was composed of cDNA or gDNA derived from T cells, B-cell-depleted T cells, or PBMCs. The repertoires were released in a freely available public database intended as a resource for research on the immune response to SARS-CoV-2. The sample metadata nearly always contained a de-identified subject ID, COVID-19 status, age in years and sex. The dataset comprised deeply sampled blood TCRbeta repertoires from subjects exposed to, actively infected with, or recovered from COVID-19.

The sample holds a few counts of this clone. Its cognate antigen has yet to be identified. No much larger clone is present one base from it, and per-base qualities are unavailable. According to the germline V gene, CDR1 reads SGHTA and CDR2 reads FQGTGA. The CDR3 spans 14 residues, from the cysteine through the phenylalanine. The entry retains the CDR3 DNA only, 42 bases that are in frame from base 1. V and J are trimmed by 0 bases and 5 bases, and the gene matches miss 1 base of the junction. TCRbeta CDR3 regions were amplified from genomic DNA by means of the immunoSEQ Assay, a bias-controlled multiplex PCR. From the authors' description of their analysis: The number of nucleated cells in each sample was estimated by amplification of reference gene primers within the assay. To quantify the absolute abundance of each unique TCRbeta CDR3 rearrangement, sequence reads were collapsed and filtered. For each sample, productive Simpson clonality was calculated as the square root of Simpson's diversity index over productive rearrangements. TCRdb obtained this table from immuneACCESS and retained in-frame rearrangements with V and J assigned. These tables miss some clones; where compared with another copy, unresolved V genes account for less than half of the shortfall, and the remainder is unexplained. The V and J calls and clone size come from that table; D and trimming were worked out from the DNA. This sample is represented by more than 90,000 clones; 92% of them were singletons. The top ten clones comprise 4.5% to 6% of the sample.

Collaborating institutions collected whole blood in K2EDTA tubes following their own protocols. Collaborator samples were shipped for TCRbeta analysis as frozen whole blood, isolated PBMCs, or DNA extracted from either sample type. Study-level results and caveats: Clinical and demographic metadata were provided uncurated, with the amount varying by source and participant.

The sample was peripheral blood. The clonotype originates from a middle-aged man with active COVID-19. The sequence links TRBV7-3 to TRBJ2-1; TRBD2 fits 7 bases in the junction. The nucleotide sequence reads as follows: TGTGCCAGCAGCTTAACTAGCGGGCACAATGAGCAGTTCTTC. This gives the protein CASSLTSGHNEQFF.